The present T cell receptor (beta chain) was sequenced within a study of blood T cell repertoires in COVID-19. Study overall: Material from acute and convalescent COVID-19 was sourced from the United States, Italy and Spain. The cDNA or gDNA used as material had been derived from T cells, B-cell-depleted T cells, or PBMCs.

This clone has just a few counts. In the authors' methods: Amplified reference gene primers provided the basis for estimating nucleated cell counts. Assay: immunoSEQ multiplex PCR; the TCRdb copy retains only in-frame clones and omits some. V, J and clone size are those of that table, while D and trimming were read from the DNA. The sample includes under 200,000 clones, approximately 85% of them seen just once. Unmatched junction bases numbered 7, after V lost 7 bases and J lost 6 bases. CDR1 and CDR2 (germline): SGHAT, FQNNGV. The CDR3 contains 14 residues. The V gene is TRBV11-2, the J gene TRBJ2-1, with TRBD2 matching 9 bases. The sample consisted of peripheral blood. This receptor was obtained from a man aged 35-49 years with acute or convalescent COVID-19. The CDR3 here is CASIGRGGRNEQFF. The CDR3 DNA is TGTGCCAGCATTGGGCGGGGGGGACGCAATGAGCAGTTCTTC. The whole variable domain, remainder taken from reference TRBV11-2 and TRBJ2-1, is EAGVAQSPRYKIIEKRQSVAFWCNPISGHATLYWYQQILGQGPKLLIQFQNNGVVDDSQLPKDRFSAERLKGVDSTLKIQPAKLEDSAVYLCASIGRGGRNEQFFGPGTRLTVL.